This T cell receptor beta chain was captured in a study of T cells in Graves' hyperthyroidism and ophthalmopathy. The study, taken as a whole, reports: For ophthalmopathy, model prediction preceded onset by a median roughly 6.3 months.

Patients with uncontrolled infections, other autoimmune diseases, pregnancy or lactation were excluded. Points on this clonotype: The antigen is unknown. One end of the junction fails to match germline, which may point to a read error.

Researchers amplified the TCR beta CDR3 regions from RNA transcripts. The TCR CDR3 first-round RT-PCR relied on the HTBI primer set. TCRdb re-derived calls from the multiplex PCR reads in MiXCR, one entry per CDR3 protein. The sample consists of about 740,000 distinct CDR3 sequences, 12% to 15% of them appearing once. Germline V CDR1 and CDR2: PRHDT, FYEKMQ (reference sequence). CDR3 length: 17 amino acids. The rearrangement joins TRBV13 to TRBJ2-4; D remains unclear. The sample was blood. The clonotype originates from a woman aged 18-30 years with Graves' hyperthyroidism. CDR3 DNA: TGTGCCAGCAGCTTAGCCGGGTACTATGGAGTCAAAGACATTCAGTACTTC. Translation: CASSLAGYYGVKDIQYF. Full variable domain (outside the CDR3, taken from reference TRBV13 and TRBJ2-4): AAGVIQSPRHLIKEKRETATLKCYPIPRHDTVYWYQQGPGQDPQFLISFYEKMQSDKGSIPDRFSAQQFSDYHSELNMSSLELGDSALYFCASSLAGYYGVKDIQYFGAGTRLSVL.